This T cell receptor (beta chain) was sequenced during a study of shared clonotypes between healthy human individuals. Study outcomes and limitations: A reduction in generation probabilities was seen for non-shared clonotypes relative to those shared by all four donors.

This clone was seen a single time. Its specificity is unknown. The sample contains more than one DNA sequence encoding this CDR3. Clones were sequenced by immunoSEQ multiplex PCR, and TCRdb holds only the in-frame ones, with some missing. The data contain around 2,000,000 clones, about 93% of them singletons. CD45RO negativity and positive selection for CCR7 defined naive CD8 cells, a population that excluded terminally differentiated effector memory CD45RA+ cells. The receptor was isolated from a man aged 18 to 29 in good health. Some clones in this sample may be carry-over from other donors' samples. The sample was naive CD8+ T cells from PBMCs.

The CDR3 region is CASSIQGGETQYF. The CDR3 DNA is TGTGCCAGTAGTATACAGGGTGGGGAGACCCAGTACTTC. This rearrangement joins TRBV19 to TRBJ2-5, with D maybe TRBD1 (5 bases). There are 13 residues in the CDR3. Deletions cut 2 bases from V and 5 bases from J, with 9 bases between. Germline loops: CDR1 LNHDA, CDR2 SQIVND (reference sequence).